This TCR beta chain was retrieved from a study of blood T cell repertoires in COVID-19. Overall study: The United States, Italy and Spain were the sources of the acute and convalescent COVID-19 samples. In each case, the material was cDNA or gDNA derived from T cells, B-cell-depleted T cells, or PBMCs.

CDR3 length: 15 residues. The V gene's germline CDR1 is MNHEY and CDR2 SMNVEV (reference sequence). Trimming took 6 bases from V and 2 from J; bases not matched to a gene: 4. Produced via immunoSEQ multiplex PCR; TCRdb's table is partial and in-frame only. This sample has 120,000 or so clones, with more than 75% found just once. The rearrangement uses TRBV27 and TRBJ1-6, with 7 bases aligning to TRBD1. This clonotype was obtained from a woman aged 70-85 years with acute or convalescent COVID-19. Material: peripheral blood. The CDR3 DNA reads as TGTGCCAGCAGGCCAACAGGGGCCTATAATTCACCCCTCCACTTT. Its protein product is CASRPTGAYNSPLHF.